This TCR beta chain comes out of a study of cytomegalovirus exposure and HLA in healthy donors. Findings and caveats of the study: Looking again later, the authors saw that most CMV-associated TCR beta chains seemed HLA-restricted. Association of a missense DCLRE1C variant with TCR beta V- and J-gene trimming was reported in a later analysis. Links to common viral pathogens appeared, in a later analysis, for several of the most significant clusters.

Of note for this clone: Its antigen is still unknown.

PCR involved 60 Vbeta and 13 Jbeta primers. Authors' processing steps: A later analysis counted 65 million to 80 million unique TCR beta chains, some 12 million shared. The data were produced by immunoSEQ multiplex PCR, yet TCRdb's version contains in-frame clones alone and is incomplete. From that table come the V and J calls and clone size; the DNA was used to work out D and trimming. The profile shows some 150,000 clones, almost 80% of them singletons. What was sequenced was PBMCs. The receptor's source is a woman aged 45-65 years in good health and CMV-seronegative.

The chain's CDR3 is CASSPGEYEQYF. CDR3 coding DNA: TGTGCCAGCAGCCCAGGGGAATACGAGCAGTACTTC. The V gene is TRBV7-9, the J gene TRBJ2-7; the D gene is possibly TRBD1 (6 bases). The germline V gene has CDR1 SEHNR and CDR2 FQNEAQ (reference sequence). V was pared by 5 bases and J by 4 bases, with 9 bases between. The CDR3 is made up of 12 amino acids.